This T cell receptor beta chain was profiled in a study of T cell changes during pregnancy in multiple sclerosis (dated by TCRdb to about 2019). General notes on the study: The study examined how the T cell repertoire changed over the course of pregnancy in women with multiple sclerosis.

Only a few counts were recorded for this clone. Its antigen is currently not known. No much larger clone is present one base from it, and per-base qualities are unavailable. The library came from the immunoSEQ multiplex PCR assay. TCRdb mirrors the immuneACCESS table, restricted to in-frame sequences. Some clones are absent from its copies; in checked studies, under half trace to an unresolved V gene, and the reason for the others is unknown. The sample table records fewer than 45,000 clones; roughly 89% of these occur just once. The top ten clonotypes cover about 0.45% of the sample. This specimen consisted of CD4+ T cells from peripheral blood mononuclear cells, obtained in the second trimester of pregnancy. The source of this sequence is a female donor in good health, enrolled as a control in a pregnancy study.

CDR3 sequence: CASSFGLAGYTGELFF. DNA sequence: TGTGCCAGCAGCTTTGGGCTAGCGGGCTACACCGGGGAGCTGTTTTTT. Recombination joined TRBV11-2 with TRBJ2-2, and TRBD2 matches 8 of the central bases. Clipping removes 3 bases from V and 3 bases from J, with 6 as the unmatched junction base count. The germline V gene sets CDR1 to SGHAT and CDR2 to FQNNGV. The CDR3 numbers 16 residues from cysteine through phenylalanine. Just the 48-base CDR3 DNA is kept, in frame starting at base 1.